The clone carrying this T cell receptor beta chain was counted a few times. This sample was taken from a study of tumor-infiltrating lymphocytes in oesophageal squamous cell carcinoma. TCRdb passed the PCR reads through MiXCR, listing each CDR3 protein once. Of about 12,000 distinct CDR3 sequences in the sample, about 55% were seen once. CDR1 is KGHDR and CDR2 is SFDVKD in the germline V gene. This CDR3 comprises 15 residues. Between the trimmed V and J ends, which lost 6 bases and 1 base, there was a span of 12 bases. Input material: esophageal tumor tissue. The rearrangement uses TRBV24-1 and TRBJ2-1, with a tentative D call TRBD1 (6 bases). This TCR was sampled from a female donor with esophageal squamous cell carcinoma. CDR3 residues: CATSTGTGSYNEQFF. The CDR3 region has the DNA TGTGCCACCAGTACGGGAACAGGGTCCTACAATGAGCAGTTCTTC.